The entry that follows covers one TCR beta chain sequence. The V end was cut by 0 bases, the J end by 6 bases, with 9 bases between. The CDR3 has 14 amino acids. The germline V gene encodes CDR1 GTSNPN and CDR2 SVGIG (reference sequence). This sample was taken from a study of blood T cell repertoires in COVID-19. On the study more broadly: Researchers got acute and convalescent COVID-19 samples from the United States, Italy and Spain. T cells, B-cell-depleted T cells, or PBMCs provided the cDNA or gDNA that served as material.

In assigning cohorts, the study relied on participant-reported clinical history. Per the study methods: For nucleated cells, counts were estimated from reference gene primer amplification. The table came from immunoSEQ multiplex PCR; TCRdb's copy has only in-frame clones and leaves some out. V and J calls and clone size are copied from that table; D and trimming were computed from the DNA. In the table there are approximately 220,000 clones, nearly 90% of which are singletons. This chain uses TRBV30 with TRBJ1-6, with D maybe TRBD1 (6 bases). This TCR was sampled from a woman younger than 45 with acute COVID-19. Input material: PBMCs or T cells enriched from blood (not recorded which). The CDR3 sequence: CAWSVQGANSPLHF. The CDR3 DNA follows: TGTGCCTGGAGTGTACAGGGAGCTAATTCACCCCTCCACTTT.